A selection of T cell receptor beta chains follows, all from one sample in a study of T cells in Graves' hyperthyroidism and ophthalmopathy. TCRdb fed the multiplex PCR reads into MiXCR, producing one record per CDR3 protein. The table includes approximately 560,000 distinct CDR3 sequences, around 45% detected once. Sequenced material: peripheral blood or thyroid tissue (not recorded which). The receptors here all came from a woman younger than 30 with Graves' hyperthyroidism. Each CDR3 is given with its conserved first and last residue. A D gene is named only where the DNA matches it firmly. Expanded clones get a size class; other rows say once, few or many, or leave the size out.

cdr3_nt	cdr3_aa	d_call	v_call	clone_size	j_call
TGTGCCAGCAGGCCAGGACAGGCCAGCTCCTACGAGCAGTACTTC	CASRPGQASSYEQYF	TRBD1	TRBV25-1	-	TRBJ2-7
TGTGCCAGCAGCTGGGACAGGGGGCTCGGAGGCTACACCTTC	CASSWDRGLGGYTF	TRBD1	TRBV7-9	-	TRBJ1-2
TGTGCCAGCAGCTCTCACAGGGGTCAGCCCCAGTACTTC	CASSSHRGQPQYF	TRBD1	TRBV11-2	once	TRBJ2-5
TGTGCCAGCAGTGAATATGGGGCGGTCACTGAAGCTTTCTTT	CASSEYGAVTEAFF	-	TRBV25-1	once	TRBJ1-1
TGTGCCAGCATAGCGGGACTAAATACCGGGGAGCTGTTTTTT	CASIAGLNTGELFF	TRBD2	TRBV2	-	TRBJ2-2
TGTGCCAGCAGTACAGGGATACATCAGCCCCAGCATTTT	CASSTGIHQPQHF	-	TRBV6-5	-	TRBJ1-5
TGCAGCGTTCAGGGAGCAGGGGCCAACGTCCTGACTTTC	CSVQGAGANVLTF	-	TRBV29-1	many	TRBJ2-6
TGCGCCAGCAGCTTGGTGGGTCCGGGTGAAGCTTTCTTT	CASSLVGPGEAFF	-	TRBV5-1	-	TRBJ1-1
TGCAGTGCTAGAAACAGGGTTGGCAATCAGCCCCAGCATTTT	CSARNRVGNQPQHF	-	TRBV20-1	many	TRBJ1-5
TGTGCCAGCAGCACAATGGGGACAGGGGGCTACGAGCAGTACTTC	CASSTMGTGGYEQYF	TRBD1	TRBV7-2	-	TRBJ2-7
TGTGCCAGCAGTTTTCGGGGGGCGAGTGGCTACACCTTC	CASSFRGASGYTF	-	TRBV2	-	TRBJ1-2
TGTGCCAGCAGTTGGACAGGGGCAAGCTCTGGGGCCAACGTCCTGACTTTC	CASSWTGASSGANVLTF	TRBD1	TRBV2	-	TRBJ2-6
TGTGCCACCAGTGGCGGTCTCTCGGGGGGCGAGCAGTACTTC	CATSGGLSGGEQYF	TRBD2	TRBV24-1	-	TRBJ2-7
TGTGCCAGCAGGCGGGGGGTCCAGGAGACCCAGTACTTC	CASRRGVQETQYF	TRBD2	TRBV12-3/TRBV12-4	once	TRBJ2-5
TGTGCCAGCAGTTCAGGGGGGGAGCAGTACTTC	CASSSGGEQYF	-	TRBV7-6	many	TRBJ2-7
TGTGCCACCAGTGATGCGGGACAGGGTTATTCGCATGGCTACACCTTC	CATSDAGQGYSHGYTF	TRBD1	TRBV24-1	-	TRBJ1-2
TGCAGCGTTGTCGGGACGATGGGGACCCAGTACTTC	CSVVGTMGTQYF	-	TRBV29-1	-	TRBJ2-5
TGTGCCATCAGATACCAAGGGACAGTGAACACTGAAGCTTTCTTT	CAIRYQGTVNTEAFF	TRBD1	TRBV10-3	-	TRBJ1-1
TGCAGCGTTCTTTTGTGGGACATACTTCAAGCGAACACTGAAGCTTTCTTT	CSVLLWDILQANTEAFF	-	TRBV29-1	-	TRBJ1-1
TGCAGCTTACACGACAGGGCAGCTAATGAAAAACTGTTTTTT	CSLHDRAANEKLFF	TRBD1	TRBV29-1	-	TRBJ1-4
TGTGCCAGCAGTGAACAGGGTTGGGAGTCACCCCTCCACTTT	CASSEQGWESPLHF	-	TRBV2	once	TRBJ1-6
TGTGCCAGCAGCGACCTGAGGGAGCACGATGAGACCCAGTACTTC	CASSDLREHDETQYF	-	TRBV7-3	few	TRBJ2-5
TGCAGTGCTAGAGACCGGGGGAACCATCTCTACGAGCAGTACTTC	CSARDRGNHLYEQYF	-	TRBV20-1	-	TRBJ2-7
TGTGCCAGCAGTTTGCGAGACAGGGATGAAAAACTGTTTTTT	CASSLRDRDEKLFF	TRBD1	TRBV12-3/TRBV12-4	-	TRBJ1-4
TGTGCCAGCAGCTTAGTGGGGGGAGGGAGCGAGACCCAGTACTTC	CASSLVGGGSETQYF	TRBD2	TRBV11-2	-	TRBJ2-5
TGTGCCAGCAGCCCTGGGACGGAGTACACTGAAGCTTTCTTT	CASSPGTEYTEAFF	-	TRBV7-3	many	TRBJ1-1
TGTGCCAGCAGCTACGATGGGGGCACCGGGGAGCTGTTTTTT	CASSYDGGTGELFF	-	TRBV25-1	-	TRBJ2-2
TGTGCCACCAGTGAAATGACGACGGGGCAAGAGACCCAGTACTTC	CATSEMTTGQETQYF	-	TRBV24-1	many	TRBJ2-5
TGTGCCATCAGTGATTCAGGCCAAGAGACCCAGTACTTC	CAISDSGQETQYF	-	TRBV10-3	medium-sized	TRBJ2-5
TGTGCCAGTAGTATTGTCTGGACACCAACCTACGAGCAGTACTTC	CASSIVWTPTYEQYF	-	TRBV19	-	TRBJ2-7
TGTGCCAGCAGCTTAACACTAGGAACCGGGGAGCTGTTTTTT	CASSLTLGTGELFF	-	TRBV7-2	-	TRBJ2-2
TGTGCCAGCAGACCAGCGGGCAACACTGAAGCTTTCTTT	CASRPAGNTEAFF	-	TRBV2	many	TRBJ1-1
TGCAGTGCTAGAGAGGTGGAAATGGGCGAGCAGTACTTC	CSAREVEMGEQYF	-	TRBV20-1	-	TRBJ2-7
TGTGCCAGCCGCTTAGAGTTCTACGAGCAGTACTTC	CASRLEFYEQYF	-	TRBV11-1	-	TRBJ2-7
TGCAGCGTTGGAGAGACAGATACGCAGTATTTT	CSVGETDTQYF	-	TRBV29-1	-	TRBJ2-3
TGTGCCAGCAGCTTAGATCTGGAGACCCAGTACTTC	CASSLDLETQYF	-	TRBV5-1	many	TRBJ2-5
TGTGCCAGCAGCCAAGACAGGGTTAAGGCTTTCTTT	CASSQDRVKAFF	TRBD1	TRBV11-2	many	TRBJ1-1
TGTGCCAGCAGCCAAGATGGGGCAGGGACGGAGACCCAGTACTTC	CASSQDGAGTETQYF	-	TRBV14	-	TRBJ2-5
TGCAGTGCCGGGGGGAGGATAGAGACCCAGTACTTC	CSAGGRIETQYF	TRBD2	TRBV20-1	many	TRBJ2-5
TGTGCCAGCAGCAGTTTTGGACTAGCGGGAGGGAGCGGCTACACCTTC	CASSSFGLAGGSGYTF	-	TRBV11-2	-	TRBJ1-2
TGCAGCCAAGGATACGGGGGAGGAAATGGCTACACCTTC	CSQGYGGGNGYTF	-	TRBV29-1	once	TRBJ1-2
TGCAGCGTTGTTGCGGGGACTAGCGGTGTCTCCTACGAGCAGTACTTC	CSVVAGTSGVSYEQYF	TRBD2	TRBV29-1	-	TRBJ2-7
TGTGCCAGCAGCCTCGAGGGCAGCTCCTACGGGCAGTACTTC	CASSLEGSSYGQYF	-	TRBV2	-	TRBJ2-7
TGTGCCAGCAGCGACTCTGACAGGGTCTATGGCTACACCTTC	CASSDSDRVYGYTF	TRBD1	TRBV25-1	medium-sized	TRBJ1-2